One sample yielded the 9 T cell receptor beta chains listed below, sequenced in a study of blood T cells in healthy people across ages. It was with a sample-barcoded 5' primer and a J-beta primer mix that a second PCR of roughly 6 to 12 cycles was run. One entry per CDR3 protein, called by TCRdb with MiXCR from the 5' RACE reads. The sample has about 1.4 million distinct CDR3 sequences, around 59% seen once; the top ten hold 6.5% to 8.5%. Sample: blood. All receptors come from a man between 18 and 35 years old in good health.

This clonotype was seen only a few times. The chain combines TRBV7-9 with TRBJ2-4; 7 bases match TRBD1. Judging by the DNA end, TRBJ2-7 fits better; the J call may be wrong. The CDR3 runs 15 residues. Germline V gives CDR1 SEHNR, CDR2 FQNEAQ (reference sequence). The CDR3 DNA follows: TGTGCCAGCAGCCCCGCGACAGGGTGGGTTCCCGAGCAGTACTTC. Translating it yields CASSPATGWVPEQYF.

CDR3 protein: CSARAGGTGGNYGYTF. The CDR3 nucleotides read TGCAGTGCTAGAGCCGGAGGGACAGGCGGCAACTATGGCTACACCTTC. The chain is built from TRBV20-1 and TRBJ1-2, with 8 bases aligning to TRBD1. V was clipped by 1 base and J by 2 bases; unmatched bases: 9. The CDR3 sequence is 16 residues long. The germline V gene has CDR1 DFQATT and CDR2 SNEGSKA (reference sequence).

The genes are TRBV15 and TRBJ2-4; 9 bases map to TRBD1. The DNA end lines up better with TRBJ2-7; the J call may be wrong. This CDR3 spans 14 amino acids. Germline V lookup: CDR1 LNHNV, CDR2 YYDKDF (reference sequence). CDR3 loop: CATSPGQGFNEQYF. The CDR3 DNA reads TGTGCCACCAGCCCGGGACAGGGATTTAACGAGCAGTACTTC.

This chain connects TRBV27 to TRBJ1-2; 8 nucleotides agree with TRBD1. The length of the CDR3 is 15 residues. The V gene's germline CDR1 is MNHEY and CDR2 SMNVEV (reference sequence). V lost 5 bases, J lost 5 bases, and 10 bases stayed unmatched. The CDR3 nucleotides read TGTGCCAGCAGTCCACCGGGACAGGAGGCTTATGGCTACACCTTC. Residues: CASSPPGQEAYGYTF.

The chain employs TRBV7-2 and TRBJ2-3; 13 bases line up with TRBD2. In germline, CDR1 is SGHTA, CDR2 FQGNSA. V shed 5 bases and J 3 bases; nucleotides not matched to a gene: 8. The CDR3 length is 17 residues. The CDR3 region is CASSPRTSGSNTDTQYF. In DNA, the CDR3 is TGTGCCAGCAGCCCCAGGACTAGCGGGAGTAATACAGATACGCAGTATTTT. Combining the CDR3 with reference TRBV7-2 and TRBJ2-3 gives the whole variable domain GAGVSQSPSNKVTEKGKDVELRCDPISGHTALYWYRQSLGQGLEFLIYFQGNSAPDKSGLPSDRFSAERTGGSVSTLTIQRTQQEDSAVYLCASSPRTSGSNTDTQYFGPGTRLTVL.

The chain is built from TRBV29-1 and TRBJ2-7, with D perhaps matching TRBD1 (6 bases). The CDR3 sequence is 14 residues long. CDR1 is SQVTM, CDR2 ANQGSEA, per germline. Trimming removed 5 bases at V and 3 bases at J, with 17 bases between. The CDR3 here is CSVSWPLDSYEQYF. In nucleotides, the CDR3 is TGCAGCGTTTCCTGGCCCTTGGACAGCTACGAGCAGTACTTC.

This chain joins TRBV25-1 and TRBJ2-6; possibly TRBD1 for D (5 bases). Germline V gene data show CDR1 as MGHDK and CDR2 as SYGVNS. The length of the CDR3 is 17 residues. V lost 1 base and J 0 bases, leaving 10 bases between the germline ends. This CDR3 reads CASSEFIGDSGANVLTF. The CDR3 coding sequence is TGTGCCAGCAGTGAATTTATAGGGGACTCTGGGGCCAACGTCCTGACTTTC. Using reference TRBV25-1 and TRBJ2-6 for the parts outside the CDR3, the full variable domain is EADIYQTPRYLVIGTGKKITLECSQTMGHDKMYWYQQDPGMELHLIHYSYGVNSTEKGDLSSESTVSRIRTEHFPLTLESARPSHTSQYLCASSEFIGDSGANVLTFGAGSRLTVL.

The J gene is TRBJ2-6, the V gene TRBV7-2; D unclear. Trimming cost V 1 base and J 4 bases, with 11 bases left between them. CDR1 is SGHTA and CDR2 is FQGNSA in the germline V gene. This CDR3 is 16 amino acids long. The CDR3 loop is CASSLVRVGGANVLTF. DNA of the CDR3: TGTGCCAGCAGCTTAGTTAGGGTTGGAGGGGCCAACGTCCTGACTTTC.

Only a few counts were recorded for this clonotype. This chain connects TRBV6-6 to TRBJ2-6; D is uncertain. This CDR3 contains 17 residues. The V gene's germline CDR1 is MNHNY and CDR2 SVGAGI (reference sequence). V lost 7 bases, J lost 0 bases, and 16 bases lay in between. In nucleotides, the CDR3 is TGTGCCAGCATTCCCGGCAGATTGAGCTCTGGGGCCAACGTCCTGACTTTC. Protein sequence: CASIPGRLSSGANVLTF.